These T cell receptor beta chains were read from a single sample in a study of human T cells and chemical hapten exposure. TCRdb fed the RACE reads into MiXCR, producing one record per CDR3 protein. This table holds 300,000 to 450,000 distinct CDR3 sequences, approximately 5% found once. Sequenced material: whole blood, taken in connection with sensitization to the hapten diphenylcyclopropenone (DPC). The receptor set was obtained from a woman in her fifties or sixties with alopecia areata. Some clones in this sample may be carry-over from other donors' samples. Both conserved end residues are part of each CDR3. A D gene is named only where the DNA matches it firmly. The size field is filled for only some rows; it gives once, few, many or a size class.

d_gene,j_gene,v_gene,abundance,CDR3aa,CDR3nt
NA,TRBJ2-1,TRBV4-1,many,CASTPRQGLPTLNEQFF,TGCGCCAGCACCCCGCGCCAAGGACTCCCCACCCTTAATGAGCAGTTCTTC
NA,TRBJ1-2,TRBV12-3/TRBV12-4,many,CASSFAGADGYTF,TGTGCCAGCAGTTTCGCGGGTGCTGATGGCTACACCTTC
NA,TRBJ1-1,TRBV12-3/TRBV12-4,few,CASTAGNGEAFF,TGTGCCAGCACCGCGGGGAACGGTGAAGCTTTCTTT
NA,TRBJ2-1,TRBV6-2/TRBV6-3,few,CASSRAWRYNNEQFF,TGTGCCAGCAGCCGGGCTTGGCGCTACAACAATGAGCAGTTCTTC
NA,TRBJ1-2,TRBV25-1,many,CASSDPSDPFYGYTF,TGTGCCAGCAGTGACCCTTCGGATCCTTTCTATGGCTACACCTTC
TRBD1,TRBJ1-1,TRBV18,NA,CASSGTADTEAFF,TGTGCCAGCTCGGGGACAGCTGACACTGAAGCTTTCTTT
TRBD2,TRBJ2-3,TRBV20-1,NA,CSAPSGGSTDTQYF,TGCAGTGCTCCCAGCGGGGGGAGCACAGATACGCAGTATTTT
NA,TRBJ1-1,TRBV4-2,NA,CASSQGGGEAFF,TGTGCCAGCAGCCAGGGGGGTGGTGAAGCTTTCTTT
NA,TRBJ1-5,TRBV7-2,few,CASSVGGVNQPQHF,TGTGCCAGCAGCGTGGGGGGCGTCAATCAGCCCCAGCATTTT
TRBD1,TRBJ1-5,TRBV20-1,NA,CSARTGDNQPQHF,TGCAGTGCTCGGACAGGGGACAATCAGCCCCAGCATTTT
TRBD2,TRBJ2-1,TRBV12-3/TRBV12-4,many,CASRYSGTSYNEQFF,TGTGCCAGCAGGTACAGCGGGACCTCTTACAATGAGCAGTTCTTC
NA,TRBJ2-3,TRBV9,NA,CASSVDTGSNTDTQYF,TGTGCCAGCAGCGTAGACACGGGGTCAAACACAGATACGCAGTATTTT
NA,TRBJ1-5,TRBV28,many,CASSSPQGNQPQHF,TGTGCCAGCAGTTCGCCACAGGGTAACCAGCCCCAGCATTTT
TRBD1,TRBJ1-4,TRBV4-3,many,CASSQDGQGELFF,TGCGCCAGCAGCCAAGACGGGCAGGGGGAACTGTTTTTT
TRBD2,TRBJ2-1,TRBV5-6,many,CASSFPSGRVHEQFF,TGTGCCAGCAGCTTTCCTAGCGGGAGGGTGCATGAGCAGTTCTTC
NA,TRBJ2-1,TRBV5-1,many,CASSLKRDNEQFF,TGCGCCAGCAGCTTGAAAAGAGACAATGAGCAGTTCTTC
TRBD2,TRBJ2-3,TRBV27,many,CASSLLLAGGPDTQYF,TGTGCCAGCAGTTTGTTACTAGCGGGAGGGCCCGATACGCAGTATTTT
NA,TRBJ1-1,TRBV9,few,CASSMGQENTEAFF,TGTGCCAGCAGCATGGGACAAGAGAACACTGAAGCTTTCTTT
TRBD1,TRBJ1-1,TRBV4-2,many,CASSPTGQGAEDTEAFF,TGTGCCAGCAGCCCCACGGGACAGGGGGCGGAGGACACTGAAGCTTTCTTT
NA,TRBJ2-3,TRBV4-3,few,CASSQGLAAPSTDTQYF,TGCGCCAGCAGCCAAGGGCTCGCCGCGCCGAGCACAGATACGCAGTATTTT
NA,TRBJ2-2,TRBV6-2/TRBV6-3,many,CASSLTPGGRRTGELFF,TGTGCCAGCAGTCTTACCCCTGGTGGAAGAAGGACCGGGGAGCTGTTTTTT
NA,TRBJ1-1,TRBV20-1,few,CSARDLTRGAFF,TGCAGTGCTAGAGACCTGACCAGAGGGGCTTTCTTT
TRBD2,TRBJ2-1,TRBV4-3,NA,CASSQVKAGEGLMRPFF,TGCGCCAGCAGCCAAGTAAAGGCGGGAGAAGGCCTCATGAGACCGTTCTTC
TRBD2,TRBJ2-7,TRBV20-1,few,CSARGVGRDEQYF,TGCAGTGCCCGGGGGGTCGGTCGCGACGAGCAGTACTTC
NA,TRBJ2-3,TRBV12-3/TRBV12-4,few,CASRTFMTARGDTQYF,TGTGCCAGCAGGACCTTCATGACCGCGCGAGGGGATACGCAGTATTTT
TRBD1,TRBJ1-6,TRBV3-1,few,CASSQDTGAAWNSPLHF,TGTGCCAGCAGCCAAGATACAGGGGCGGCTTGGAATTCACCCCTCCACTTT
NA,TRBJ2-7,TRBV29-1,NA,CSVRTINSYEQYF,TGCAGCGTCCGGACGATCAACTCCTACGAGCAGTACTTC
TRBD1,TRBJ1-4,TRBV7-9,NA,CASSLVAGGEKLFF,TGTGCCAGCAGCTTGGTGGCAGGGGGAGAAAAACTGTTTTTT
NA,TRBJ2-4,TRBV2,many,CASSEGVDIQYF,TGTGCCAGCAGTGAGGGGGTAGACATTCAGTACTTC
NA,TRBJ1-2,TRBV7-9,many,CASSLNTDPNYGYTF,TGTGCCAGCAGCTTAAATACAGACCCTAACTATGGCTACACCTTC
TRBD1,TRBJ2-1,TRBV4-3,many,CASSHGQGGYEQFF,TGCGCCAGCAGCCACGGACAGGGGGGTTATGAGCAGTTCTTC
NA,TRBJ1-1,TRBV5-6,few,CASSLEGGFGTEAFF,TGTGCCAGCAGCTTGGAGGGGGGATTTGGCACTGAAGCTTTCTTT
NA,TRBJ1-2,TRBV29-1,many,CSVVTGNYGYTF,TGCAGCGTTGTGACCGGAAACTATGGCTACACCTTC
TRBD2,TRBJ2-7,TRBV9,NA,CASSVAPASGGYEQYF,TGTGCCAGCAGCGTAGCTCCGGCTAGCGGGGGCTACGAGCAGTACTTC
TRBD2,TRBJ2-1,TRBV6-6,many,CASSYPLAGESYNEQFF,TGTGCCAGCAGTTACCCCCTAGCGGGGGAGAGCTACAATGAGCAGTTCTTC
NA,TRBJ1-1,TRBV6-1,many,CASSQRMTDTEAFF,TGTGCCAGCAGTCAACGGATGACAGACACTGAAGCTTTCTTT
NA,TRBJ2-7,TRBV7-8,NA,CASSSISEQYF,TGTGCCAGCAGTTCGATTAGCGAGCAGTACTTC
NA,TRBJ1-1,TRBV14,many,CASSQYENTEAFF,TGTGCCAGCAGCCAATACGAGAACACTGAAGCTTTCTTT
NA,TRBJ1-4,TRBV6-6,NA,CASSGSEKLFF,TGTGCCAGCAGTGGCTCTGAAAAACTGTTTTTT
NA,TRBJ1-5,TRBV7-2,NA,CASSTYNQPQHF,TGTGCCAGCAGCACATACAATCAGCCCCAGCATTTT
NA,TRBJ2-2,TRBV30,NA,CASPPQGGRANTGELFF,TGTGCCTCCCCCCCCCAGGGGGGTAGAGCGAACACCGGGGAGCTGTTTTTT
TRBD2,TRBJ2-3,TRBV7-2,many,CASSRTSGYTDTQYF,TGTGCCAGCAGCAGGACTAGCGGGTACACAGATACGCAGTATTTT
TRBD1,TRBJ1-2,TRBV20-1,many,CSARRPGTGSYTF,TGCAGTGCTAGAAGGCCGGGGACAGGGAGCTACACCTTC
NA,TRBJ2-5,TRBV15,many,CATSRGETQYF,TGTGCCACCAGCAGAGGGGAGACCCAGTACTTC
NA,TRBJ2-4,TRBV12-3/TRBV12-4,many,CASSFSGRGQPDLAKNIQYF,TGTGCCAGCAGTTTTTCCGGCAGGGGACAACCTGACCTGGCCAAAAACATTCAGTACTTC
NA,TRBJ1-1,TRBV6-5,few,CASSYSTGGDEAFF,TGTGCCAGCAGTTACTCGACAGGAGGAGATGAAGCTTTCTTT
NA,TRBJ2-5,TRBV20-1,NA,CSAPRLAQETQYF,TGCAGTGCTCCTAGGCTAGCCCAAGAGACCCAGTACTTC
NA,TRBJ1-5,TRBV29-1,NA,CSVVTGHNQPQHF,TGCAGCGTTGTAACAGGTCACAATCAGCCCCAGCATTTT
NA,TRBJ2-3,TRBV7-2,many,CASSFGQGGDTQYF,TGTGCCAGCAGCTTCGGCCAGGGCGGAGATACGCAGTATTTT
NA,TRBJ2-7,TRBV5-5,many,CASSLGAETYEQYF,TGTGCCAGCAGCTTGGGGGCAGAAACCTACGAGCAGTACTTC
NA,TRBJ2-1,TRBV24-1,NA,CATSDLKGYNEQFF,TGTGCCACCAGTGATTTGAAGGGGTACAATGAGCAGTTCTTC